These 7 T cell receptor beta chains were all obtained from the same sample, sequenced in a study of vaccination effects on CD4 cells after COVID-19. Clones were read by immunoSEQ multiplex PCR, and TCRdb kept only the in-frame ones, dropping some. The sample yields tens of thousands of clones, around 72% seen once. Prior to sequencing, the ViraFEST assay stimulated PBMC with viral peptide pools, which expanded the antigen-specific CD4+ T cells. Subsequent to a culture period of under 11 days, CD4+ T cells were isolated. According to PCR results, the person was infected with SARS-CoV-2 between March and December 2020. Their specific antigens are unknown. The sample was CD4+ T cells from PBMCs cultured with HIV peptides, taken before COVID-19 vaccination. Sample subset: HIV-1 Nef peptide pool negative control/reference culture. The receptor set was obtained from a human donor who had a prior SARS-CoV-2 infection.

This clone has just a few counts. This chain joins TRBV7-2 and TRBJ2-1, with D tentatively TRBD1 or TRBD2 (5 bases each). CDR1 and CDR2 from the germline V gene are SGHTA and FQGNSA. V gave up 1 base and J gave up 1 base, with 8 bases separating them. CDR3 size: 15 residues. The chain's CDR3 is CASSLGDPSYNEQFF. CDR3 nucleotides: TGTGCCAGCAGCTTAGGGGACCCGTCCTACAATGAGCAGTTCTTC.

Details on this clone: Its ends do not fully match the called genes, so a read error is possible. The rearrangement links TRBV18 to TRBJ2-5; D not certain. The V gene's germline CDR1 is KGHSH and CDR2 LQKENI. This CDR3 has 14 residues. CDR3 amino acids: CASSSPTARETQYF. The CDR3 bases are TGTGCCAGCTCATCACCGACTGCCCGAGAGACCCAGTACTTC.

V is TRBV5-4 and J is TRBJ1-4; 8 positions match TRBD1. Per germline, CDR1 SGHNT and CDR2 YYREEE (reference sequence). The J segment lost 4 bases and the V segment lost 4 bases, leaving 3 bases of the junction unmatched. The CDR3 sequence is 14 residues long. The CDR3 sequence: CASSLDRVNEKLFF. CDR3 sequence (DNA): TGTGCCAGCAGCCTGGACAGGGTTAATGAAAAACTGTTTTTT.

V gene TRBV5-1 combines with J gene TRBJ1-2, with D tentatively TRBD1 (6 bases). V was shortened by 2 bases and J by 2 bases, with 10 bases between the two germline ends. Germline V lookup: CDR1 SGHRS, CDR2 YFSETQ. This CDR3 region has 14 residues. CDR3 nucleotide sequence: TGCGCCAGCAGCTTAGTAGGACAGAACTATGGCTACACCTTC. Translating it yields CASSLVGQNYGYTF. Full variable domain (missing parts from reference TRBV5-1 and TRBJ1-2): KAGVTQTPRYLIKTRGQQVTLSCSPISGHRSVSWYQQTPGQGLQFLFEYFSETQRNKGNFPGRFSGRQFSNSRSEMNVSTLELGDSALYLCASSLVGQNYGYTFGSGTRLTVV.

In this sample, this clone turned up a few times. This sequence joins TRBV7-2 and TRBJ2-7; D unresolved. Trimming stripped 2 bases from V and 2 bases from J, with 7 bases between. CDR1 is SGHTA, CDR2 FQGNSA, per germline. CDR3 length: 13 residues. CDR3 sequence (DNA): TGTGCCAGCAGCTTACTCGCGGCCTACGAGCAGTACTTC. Protein product: CASSLLAAYEQYF. Using reference TRBV7-2 and TRBJ2-7 for the parts outside the CDR3, the full variable domain is GAGVSQSPSNKVTEKGKDVELRCDPISGHTALYWYRQSLGQGLEFLIYFQGNSAPDKSGLPSDRFSAERTGGSVSTLTIQRTQQEDSAVYLCASSLLAAYEQYFGPGTRLTVT.

The genes are TRBV19 and TRBJ2-7, with D possibly being TRBD2 (6 bases). The V gene's germline CDR1 is LNHDA and CDR2 SQIVND (reference sequence). This CDR3 spans 15 amino acids. Trimming cost V 2 bases and J 5 bases, with 16 bases left between them. CDR3 DNA: TGTGCCAGTAGTATATCTTCAGGGTGGAGGGACGAGCAGTACTTC. Translating it yields CASSISSGWRDEQYF.

The chain couples TRBV7-3 to TRBJ1-1, with D possibly being TRBD1 (6 bases). Trimming took 5 bases from V and 3 from J, leaving 16 bases between them. The CDR3 spans 15 residues. Germline V gives CDR1 SGHTA, CDR2 FQGTGA. The CDR3 DNA sequence: TGTGCCAGCAGCCCGTACAACAGGGCGGACACTGAAGCTTTCTTT. As protein: CASSPYNRADTEAFF.